This T cell receptor beta chain was documented in a study of T cells in Graves' hyperthyroidism and ophthalmopathy. CDR3 length equals 14 residues. The ends were cut back, 3 bases at V and 3 bases at J, with 9 bases in the middle. CDR1 and CDR2 (germline): SGHTA, FQGNSA. TCR beta CDR3 region amplification was performed from RNA transcripts. Initially, a first-round RT-PCR of the TCR CDR3 employed the HTBI primer set. TCRdb re-derived calls from the multiplex PCR reads in MiXCR, one entry per CDR3 protein. The sample has around 620,000 distinct CDR3 sequences; about 43% are singletons. This clonotype was seen repeatedly, ten times or more.

V gene TRBV7-2 combines with J gene TRBJ1-5; D remains ambiguous. This clonotype was obtained from an adult woman with Graves' disease, either hyperthyroidism or ophthalmopathy (not recorded which). Sequencing was performed on peripheral blood or thyroid tissue (not recorded which). CDR3 in DNA: TGTGCCAGCAGCTTCCACGGGGTCAATCAGCCCCAGCATTTT. Translating it yields CASSFHGVNQPQHF.